The clone carrying this T cell receptor beta chain has just a few counts. Its antigen is as yet unknown. A J-beta primer mix and a sample-barcoded 5' primer were used in a second PCR of roughly 6 to 11 cycles. TCRdb re-called the 5' RACE reads through MiXCR, storing one row per CDR3 protein. The sample contains roughly 1.9 million distinct CDR3 sequences, more than 35% of which appear only once. Deletions cut 2 bases from V and 2 bases from J, with 14 bases between. Germline CDR1 reads SGHTA; CDR2 reads FQGNSA. The CDR3 has 16 amino acids. Each donor was a healthy Caucasian individual from Russia, aged roughly 6 to 100. About 10 milliliters of peripheral blood were drawn from each donor into EDTA-treated tubes. The data originate from a study of blood T cells in healthy people across ages. Whole-study findings and limits: With unsorted PBMCs, a conclusive comparison of naive versus antigen-experienced cells was not possible.

This TCR was sampled from a human donor in good health. This sequence joins TRBV7-2 and TRBJ2-3; D unresolved. The specimen sequenced was blood. CDR3 nucleotides: TGTGCCAGCAGCTTATATGCGAGCCTGGTCACAGATACGCAGTATTTT. It yields the protein CASSLYASLVTDTQYF.